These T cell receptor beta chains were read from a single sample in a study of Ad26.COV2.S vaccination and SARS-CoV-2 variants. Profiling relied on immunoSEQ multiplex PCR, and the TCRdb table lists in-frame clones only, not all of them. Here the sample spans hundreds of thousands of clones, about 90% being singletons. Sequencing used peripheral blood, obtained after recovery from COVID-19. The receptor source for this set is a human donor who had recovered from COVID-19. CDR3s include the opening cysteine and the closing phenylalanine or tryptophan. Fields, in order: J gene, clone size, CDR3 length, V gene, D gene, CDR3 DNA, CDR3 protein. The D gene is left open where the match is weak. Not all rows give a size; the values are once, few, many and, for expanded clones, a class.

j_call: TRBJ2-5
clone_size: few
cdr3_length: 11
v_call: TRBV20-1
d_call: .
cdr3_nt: TGCAGTGCTAGACAGGGGGAGACCCAGTACTTC
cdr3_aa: CSARQGETQYF

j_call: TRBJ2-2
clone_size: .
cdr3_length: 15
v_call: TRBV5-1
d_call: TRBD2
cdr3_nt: TGCGCCAGTGGACTAGCGGGGGTGAACACCGGGGAGCTGTTTTTT
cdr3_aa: CASGLAGVNTGELFF

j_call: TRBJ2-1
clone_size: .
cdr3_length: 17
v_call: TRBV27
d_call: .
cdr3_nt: TGTGCCAGCAGTTTATCCGGTGAAAAGCCTGGGGACAATGAGCAGTTCTTC
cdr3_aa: CASSLSGEKPGDNEQFF

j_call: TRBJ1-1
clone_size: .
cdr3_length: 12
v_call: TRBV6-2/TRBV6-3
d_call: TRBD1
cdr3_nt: TGTGCCAGCAGTTACCCAGACAGGGGAGCTTTCTTT
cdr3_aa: CASSYPDRGAFF

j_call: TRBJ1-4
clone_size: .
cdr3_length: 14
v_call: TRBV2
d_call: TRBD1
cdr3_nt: TGTGCCAGCAGTGAGGACAGGGGAACTGAAAAACTGTTTTTT
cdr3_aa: CASSEDRGTEKLFF

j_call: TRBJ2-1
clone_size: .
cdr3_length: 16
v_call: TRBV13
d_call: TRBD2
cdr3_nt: TGTGCCAGCAGCTTAGTATTAGCGGGATCCTACAATGAGCAGTTCTTC
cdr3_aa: CASSLVLAGSYNEQFF

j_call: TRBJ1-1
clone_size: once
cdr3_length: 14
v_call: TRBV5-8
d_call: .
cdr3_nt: TGTGCCAGCAGCCTCAATCCGGGGGTCAGGGAGGCTTTCTTT
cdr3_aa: CASSLNPGVREAFF

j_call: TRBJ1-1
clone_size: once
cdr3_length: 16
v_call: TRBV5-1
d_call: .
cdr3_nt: TGCGCCAGCAGCTTGACGCCACCGGGAGAGAACACTGAAGCTTTCTTT
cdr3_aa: CASSLTPPGENTEAFF

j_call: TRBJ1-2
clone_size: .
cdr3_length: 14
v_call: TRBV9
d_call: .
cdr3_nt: TGTGCCAGCAGCGGAACAGTTTCTTACTATGGCTACACCTTC
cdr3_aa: CASSGTVSYYGYTF

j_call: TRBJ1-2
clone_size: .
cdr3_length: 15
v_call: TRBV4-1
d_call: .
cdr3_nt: TGCGCCAGCAGCCAAAGCCACGGAGTTAACTATGGCTACACCTTC
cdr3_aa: CASSQSHGVNYGYTF

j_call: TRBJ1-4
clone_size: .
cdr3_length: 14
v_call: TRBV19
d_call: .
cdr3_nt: TGTGCCAGTAGTATAGAACCAGGTCTGGAAAAACTGTTTTTT
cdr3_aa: CASSIEPGLEKLFF

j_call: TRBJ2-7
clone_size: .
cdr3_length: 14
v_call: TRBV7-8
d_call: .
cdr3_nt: TGTGCCAGCAGCCGCGGGGCGGGGGCGTTCGAGCAGTACTTC
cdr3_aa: CASSRGAGAFEQYF

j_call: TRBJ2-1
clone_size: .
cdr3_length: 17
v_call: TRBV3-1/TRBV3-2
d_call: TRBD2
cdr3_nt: TGTGCCAGCAGCACCAGATCCGGGCGGGGGACGAGCAATGAGCAGTTCTTC
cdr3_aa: CASSTRSGRGTSNEQFF

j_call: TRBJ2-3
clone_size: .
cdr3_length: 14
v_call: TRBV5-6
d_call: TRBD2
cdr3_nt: TGTGCCAGCAGTCATGGACTAGCTTGGAATACGCAGTATTTT
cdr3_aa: CASSHGLAWNTQYF

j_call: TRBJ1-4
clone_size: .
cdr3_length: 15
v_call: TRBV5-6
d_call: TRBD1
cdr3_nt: TGTGCCAGCAGCTTGGGGGACAGATACAATGAAAAACTGTTTTTT
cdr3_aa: CASSLGDRYNEKLFF

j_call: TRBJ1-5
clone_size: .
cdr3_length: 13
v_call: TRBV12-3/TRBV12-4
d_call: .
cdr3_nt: TGTGCCAGCACCCCCCGGTTTGATCAGCCCCAGCATTTT
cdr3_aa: CASTPRFDQPQHF

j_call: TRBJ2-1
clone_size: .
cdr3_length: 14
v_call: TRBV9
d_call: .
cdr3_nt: TGTGCCAGCAGCGGACTGGGGGGCTACAATGAGCAGTTCTTC
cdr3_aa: CASSGLGGYNEQFF

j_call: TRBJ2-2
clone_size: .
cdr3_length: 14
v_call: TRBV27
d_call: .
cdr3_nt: TGTGCCAGCCGTTTACATGGGGACACCGGGGAGCTGTTTTTT
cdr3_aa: CASRLHGDTGELFF

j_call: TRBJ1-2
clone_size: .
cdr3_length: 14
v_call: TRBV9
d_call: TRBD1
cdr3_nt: TGTGCCAGCAGCCTCAGACAGGGGGACGGGGGCTACACCTTC
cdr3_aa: CASSLRQGDGGYTF

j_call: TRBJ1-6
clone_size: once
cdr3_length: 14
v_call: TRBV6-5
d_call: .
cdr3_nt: TGTGCCAGCAGAGATGACTCCTATAATTCACCCCTCCACTTT
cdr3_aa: CASRDDSYNSPLHF

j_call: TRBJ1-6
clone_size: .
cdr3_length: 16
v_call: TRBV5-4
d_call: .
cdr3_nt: TGTGCCAGCAGCCCTGGACAGCTCCGGTCTGCGACACCCCTCCACTTT
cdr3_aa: CASSPGQLRSATPLHF

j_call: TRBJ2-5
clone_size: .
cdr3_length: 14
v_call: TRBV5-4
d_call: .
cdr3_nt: TGTGCCAGCAGCAGCACTAGGGGAGTCGAGACCCAGTACTTC
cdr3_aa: CASSSTRGVETQYF

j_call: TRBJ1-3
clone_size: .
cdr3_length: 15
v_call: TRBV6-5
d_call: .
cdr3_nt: TGTGCCAGCAGTTCCTCCGAATACTCTGGAAACACCATATATTTT
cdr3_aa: CASSSSEYSGNTIYF

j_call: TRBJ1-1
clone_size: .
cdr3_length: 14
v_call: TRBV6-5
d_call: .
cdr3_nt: TGTGCCAGCAGTTACAGGACAAGAGGAGACGAAGCTTTCTTT
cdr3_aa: CASSYRTRGDEAFF